The source of this T cell receptor (beta chain) is a study of blood T cell repertoires in COVID-19. About the study: Specimens from acute and convalescent COVID-19 originated in the United States, Italy and Spain. T cells, B-cell-depleted T cells, or PBMCs supplied cDNA or gDNA.

CDR1 SGDLS and CDR2 YYNGEE come from the germline V gene. The CDR3 spans 16 residues. The germline V and J ends were trimmed by 0 bases and 2 bases, with 11 bases remaining between them. Original methodology: Reference gene primer amplification gave estimated nucleated cell counts. Clones were read by immunoSEQ multiplex PCR, and TCRdb kept only the in-frame ones, dropping some. The V and J calls and clone size were taken over from that table, and D and trimming were inferred from the DNA. Among roughly 90,000 clones, about 88% were seen once, and the ten largest hold roughly 5%. The chain recombines TRBV9 with TRBJ2-2, with D uncertain. This clonotype was obtained from a man aged 35 to 55 with acute or convalescent COVID-19. Input material: peripheral blood. The CDR3 region is CASSVDPRSNTGELFF. CDR3 sequence (DNA): TGTGCCAGCAGCGTAGACCCCAGATCCAACACCGGGGAGCTGTTTTTT. The variable domain in full, completed from reference TRBV9 and TRBJ2-2, reads DSGVTQTPKHLITATGQRVTLRCSPRSGDLSVYWYQQSLDQGLQFLIQYYNGEERAKGNILERFSAQQFPDLHSELNLSSLELGDSALYFCASSVDPRSNTGELFFGEGSRLTVL.